This TCR beta chain was captured in a study of T cell responses to AZD1222 COVID-19 vaccine. The assay was immunoSEQ multiplex PCR, and TCRdb's table has in-frame clones only and misses some. This sample yields tens of thousands of clones, of which roughly 90% are seen a single time; 2.5% to 3.5% belongs to the top ten. Regarding this clone: The antigen is unknown.

General study points: Donors, mostly white British, included more females; clonal diversity was possibly underestimated.

The source is an adult who received the AZD1222 COVID-19 vaccine. The starting material was peripheral blood, obtained 28 days after the second AZD1222 dose.

CDR3 DNA: TGTGCCAGCAGCTTAGAATGGCGGACTACCGGCCAAGAGACCCAGTACTTC. Protein: CASSLEWRTTGQETQYF. The rearrangement links TRBV7-8 to TRBJ2-5; D may be TRBD2 (6 bases). This CDR3 spans 17 amino acids. Trimming pared 1 base from V and 1 base from J, leaving 16 bases between. Germline V gene data show CDR1 as SGHVS and CDR2 as FQNEAQ.